The T cell receptor beta chain under discussion was sequenced for a study of kidney transplant recipient with SARS-CoV-2 infection. The length of the CDR3 is 13 residues. The germline V and J ends were trimmed by 2 bases and 5 bases, with 9 bases remaining between them. Germline V gene lookup returns CDR1 WNHNN and CDR2 SYGVQD (reference sequence). This clonotype was recorded at least ten times. One entry per CDR3 protein results from TCRdb running MiXCR on the reads. The sample lists about 250,000 distinct CDR3 sequences; 29% were seen once. This chain joins TRBV10-1 and TRBJ2-5; possibly TRBD1 for D (6 bases). This clonotype was sampled from a male patient in his 30s who had COVID-19 and was a kidney transplant recipient. Some T cells may be graft donor cells. Here the sequenced sample was a blood sample, taken at baseline and between days 110 and 120 from a kidney transplant recipient. DNA for the CDR3: TGCGCCAGCAGTGAGGTCAGGGGCGAGACCCAGTACTTC. Translation: CASSEVRGETQYF.